This T cell receptor beta chain appears in the sequencing data of a study of T cells in Graves' hyperthyroidism and ophthalmopathy. This CDR3 has 16 residues. Per germline, CDR1 SGDLS and CDR2 YYNGEE. V was clipped by 4 bases and J by 2 bases; unmatched bases: 7. The table lists this clonotype with a few counts. TCR beta CDR3 region amplification was performed from RNA transcripts. Initially, a first-round RT-PCR of the TCR CDR3 employed the HTBI primer set. TCRdb processed the multiplex PCR reads anew with MiXCR; each CDR3 protein has one entry. The data show about 400,000 distinct CDR3 sequences, over 13% seen once.

Sequencing was carried out using blood. The rearrangement links TRBV9 to TRBJ2-3; 10 bases fit TRBD2. The receptor's source is a man between 45 and 60 years old with Graves' ophthalmopathy. CDR3 bases: TGTGCCAGCAGCTCCAGAGCGGGAGGGGACACAGATACGCAGTATTTT. Its protein is CASSSRAGGDTDTQYF.